This T cell receptor beta chain was sequenced in a study of shared clonotypes between healthy human individuals. For the study at large: Three plates were used per donor for CD4 naive, three for CD4 memory, two for CD8 naive and one for CD8 memory.

Nashville, Tennessee was home to all donors, each a Caucasian adult. There are a few counts of this clone. DNA at 150 to 250 ng, 30,000 or so T cell genomes, went into sorted-subset replicate PCRs. Using immunoSEQ multiplex PCR, the repertoire was profiled, and TCRdb retains in-frame clones only, with some absent. The sample includes some 1 million clones, around 75% seen only once; the top ten take about 1.5%. V shed 8 bases and J 0 bases; nucleotides not matched to a gene: 7. The CDR3 is 16 residues long. Germline-derived CDR1 and CDR2 are SGHTA and FQGNSA. The material sequenced was memory CD4+ T cells sorted from blood. Sample subset: CD45RA-negative fraction. This clonotype was sampled from a man aged 18-30 years in good health. The V gene is TRBV7-2, the J gene TRBJ2-2; the match to TRBD2 covers 9 bases. CDR3: CASRGTSRSNTGELFF. The CDR3 coding sequence is TGTGCCAGCCGCGGGACTAGCAGATCGAACACCGGGGAGCTGTTTTTT.